Listed below are T cell receptor beta chains from one sample, sequenced in a study of blood T cell repertoires in COVID-19. Some clones are missing from TCRdb's copy, which holds only in-frame ones; the method was immunoSEQ multiplex PCR. The sample yields hundreds of thousands of clones, 75% to 85% seen once. Sequenced material: peripheral blood. The receptors were gathered from a man in his fifties or sixties with active or convalescent COVID-19. The CDR3 runs from the conserved cysteine through the conserved F or W. D genes are given only for firm matches. The size of a clone is reported for some rows only, either as once, few or many, or as a class for expanded clones.

j_call d_call clone_size v_call cdr3_aa cdr3_nt
TRBJ1-2 TRBD1 NA TRBV7-6 CASSLGHGQGGYTF TGTGCCAGCAGCTTAGGACACGGACAGGGGGGGTACACCTTC
TRBJ2-7 NA once TRBV18 CASSPAESNYEQYF TGTGCCAGCTCACCAGCGGAGTCCAACTACGAGCAGTACTTC
TRBJ2-7 NA NA TRBV28 CASSSSLWQYF TGTGCCAGCAGTTCAAGCCTCTGGCAGTACTTC
TRBJ2-2 TRBD1 NA TRBV27 CASSYRQGNTGELFF TGTGCCAGCAGTTACCGACAGGGGAACACCGGGGAGCTGTTTTTT
TRBJ2-6 TRBD1 few TRBV19 CASSMTGSGANVLTF TGTGCCAGTAGTATGACAGGGTCTGGGGCCAACGTCCTGACTTTC
TRBJ1-5 NA NA TRBV19 CASSIRGEGWSQPQHF TGTGCCAGTAGTATAAGGGGCGAAGGATGGAGTCAGCCCCAGCATTTT
TRBJ2-1 NA NA TRBV5-1 CASGPDGYNEQFF TGCGCGAGCGGCCCAGATGGCTACAATGAGCAGTTCTTC
TRBJ1-2 NA NA TRBV29-1 CSVEDQVAYTF TGCAGCGTTGAAGATCAGGTTGCCTACACCTTC
TRBJ1-6 TRBD1 NA TRBV19 CASRTGRNSPLHF TGTGCCAGCAGGACAGGGAGGAATTCACCCCTCCACTTT
TRBJ2-7 NA NA TRBV19 CASSRRDAYEQYF TGTGCCAGTAGTAGGAGGGATGCCTACGAGCAGTACTTC
TRBJ1-1 NA once TRBV11-3 CASSRFADTEAFF TGTGCCAGCAGCCGTTTCGCGGACACTGAAGCTTTCTTT
TRBJ2-7 NA once TRBV7-9 CASSPLSGRGPYEQYF TGTGCCAGCAGCCCCCTTTCCGGCAGGGGACCCTACGAGCAGTACTTC
TRBJ2-7 TRBD1 NA TRBV28 CASSTGQGEVHEQYF TGTGCCAGCAGCACAGGACAGGGGGAGGTTCACGAGCAGTACTTC
TRBJ2-6 TRBD2 NA TRBV5-1 CASSLMPAGTGANVLTF TGCGCCAGCAGCTTGATGCCAGCGGGGACCGGGGCCAACGTCCTGACTTTC
TRBJ1-1 NA NA TRBV4-3 CASSPELHGEGAFF TGCGCCAGCAGCCCCGAGCTCCATGGGGAGGGGGCTTTCTTT
TRBJ1-1 NA few TRBV30 CAWTPGRAAEAFF TGTGCCTGGACCCCGGGCAGGGCGGCTGAAGCTTTCTTT
TRBJ2-7 TRBD2 many TRBV3-1/TRBV3-2 CASSQIAGANEQYF TGTGCCAGCAGCCAGATAGCGGGAGCCAACGAGCAGTACTTC
TRBJ2-3 NA NA TRBV7-2 CASSFQGLTDTQYF TGTGCCAGCAGTTTCCAGGGACTCACAGATACGCAGTATTTT
TRBJ2-6 NA NA TRBV3-1/TRBV3-2 CASSRGLATSGANVLTF TGTGCCAGCAGCCGAGGTCTAGCGACATCTGGGGCCAACGTCCTGACTTTC
TRBJ2-1 NA NA TRBV2 CASTGGLPSNEQFF TGTGCCAGCACAGGTGGGCTTCCAAGCAATGAGCAGTTCTTC
TRBJ2-1 TRBD1 NA TRBV28 CASRAGTGSYNEQFF TGTGCCAGCAGGGCCGGGACAGGCTCCTACAATGAGCAGTTCTTC
TRBJ2-1 TRBD1 NA TRBV19 CASSRDRGPYNEQFF TGTGCCAGTAGTAGGGACAGGGGTCCCTACAATGAGCAGTTCTTC